This TCR beta chain was sequenced in a study of monozygotic twins with inflammatory bowel disease. CDR1 and CDR2 from the germline V gene are MNHNS and SASEGT. The CDR3 is 17 residues long. No DNA is given; TCRdb re-called the 5' RACE reads and lists each CDR3 protein once. Its listing shows fewer than 550,000 distinct CDR3 sequences. This chain links TRBV6-1 with TRBJ2-2; TCRdb picks TRBD1, but there is no DNA to check that call. Source material: blood. This receptor was identified in a human donor with ulcerative colitis or Crohn's disease, or a healthy co-twin of an affected twin (not recorded which). The CDR3: CASSPLVGGRQSGELFF.